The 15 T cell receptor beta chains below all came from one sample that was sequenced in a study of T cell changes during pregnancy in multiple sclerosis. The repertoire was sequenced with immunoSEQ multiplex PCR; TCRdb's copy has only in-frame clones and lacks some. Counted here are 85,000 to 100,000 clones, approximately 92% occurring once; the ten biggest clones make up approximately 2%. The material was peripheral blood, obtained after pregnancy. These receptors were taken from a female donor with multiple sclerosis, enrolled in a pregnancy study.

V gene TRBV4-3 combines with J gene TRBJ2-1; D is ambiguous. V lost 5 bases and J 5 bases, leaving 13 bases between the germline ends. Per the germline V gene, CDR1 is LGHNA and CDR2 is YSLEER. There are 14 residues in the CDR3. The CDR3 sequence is CASSNERINNEQFF. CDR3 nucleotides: TGCGCCAGCAGCAACGAGAGGATCAACAATGAGCAGTTCTTC.

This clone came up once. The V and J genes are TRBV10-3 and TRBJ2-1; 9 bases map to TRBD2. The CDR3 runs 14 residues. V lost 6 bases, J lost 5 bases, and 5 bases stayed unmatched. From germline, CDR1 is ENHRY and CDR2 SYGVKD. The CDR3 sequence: CAIREGGGDNEQFF. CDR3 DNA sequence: TGTGCCATCAGAGAGGGCGGGGGGGACAATGAGCAGTTCTTC.

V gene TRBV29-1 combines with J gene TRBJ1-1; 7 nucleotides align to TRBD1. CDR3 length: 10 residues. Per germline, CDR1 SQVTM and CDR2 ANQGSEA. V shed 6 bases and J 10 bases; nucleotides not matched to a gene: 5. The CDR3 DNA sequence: TGCAGCGTCGTCCAGGGGGGAGCTTTCTTT. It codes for CSVVQGGAFF.

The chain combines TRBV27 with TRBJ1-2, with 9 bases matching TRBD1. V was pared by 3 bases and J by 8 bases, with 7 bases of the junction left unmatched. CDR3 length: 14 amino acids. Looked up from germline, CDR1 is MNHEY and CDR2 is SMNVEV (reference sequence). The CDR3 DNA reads TGTGCCAGCAGTTTCGGGGACAGGGTCGTAGGCTACACCTTC. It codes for CASSFGDRVVGYTF.

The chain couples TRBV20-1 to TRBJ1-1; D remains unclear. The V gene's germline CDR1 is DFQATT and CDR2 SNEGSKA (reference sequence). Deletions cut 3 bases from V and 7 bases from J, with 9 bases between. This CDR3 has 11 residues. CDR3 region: CSASPTLEAFF. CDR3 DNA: TGCAGTGCTAGCCCGACTCTTGAAGCTTTCTTT.

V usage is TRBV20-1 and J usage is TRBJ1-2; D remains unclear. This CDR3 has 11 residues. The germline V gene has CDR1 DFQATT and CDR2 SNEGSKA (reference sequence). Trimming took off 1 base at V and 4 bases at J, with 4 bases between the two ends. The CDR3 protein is CSARVGYGYTF. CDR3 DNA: TGCAGTGCTAGAGTCGGCTATGGCTACACCTTC.

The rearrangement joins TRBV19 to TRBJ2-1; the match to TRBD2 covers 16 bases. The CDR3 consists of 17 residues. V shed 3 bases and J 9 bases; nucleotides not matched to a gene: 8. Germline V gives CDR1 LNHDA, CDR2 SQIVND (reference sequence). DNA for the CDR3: TGTGCCAGTAGTATTTGGGTGGGACTAGCGGGAGGGGTTGAGCAGTTCTTC. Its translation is CASSIWVGLAGGVEQFF.

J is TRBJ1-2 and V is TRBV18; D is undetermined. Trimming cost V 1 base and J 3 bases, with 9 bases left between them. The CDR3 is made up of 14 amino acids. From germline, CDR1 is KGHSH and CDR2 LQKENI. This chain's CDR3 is CASSPRLEDYGYTF. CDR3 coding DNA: TGTGCCAGCTCACCACGGCTAGAAGACTATGGCTACACCTTC.

Here the CDR3 DNA reads TGTGCCAGCAGCTTAGACGACAGCTCTGGAAACACCATATATTTT. Translated: CASSLDDSSGNTIYF. The V and J genes are TRBV7-9 and TRBJ1-3, with D possibly being TRBD1 (5 bases). V dropped 1 base and J dropped 0 bases, with 7 bases sitting between them. Germline-derived CDR1 and CDR2 are SEHNR and FQNEAQ (reference sequence). This CDR3 is built from 15 residues.

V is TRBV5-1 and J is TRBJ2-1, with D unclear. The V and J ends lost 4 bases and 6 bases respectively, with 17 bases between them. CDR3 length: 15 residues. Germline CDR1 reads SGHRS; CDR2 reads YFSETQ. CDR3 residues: CASSPRLGTLNEQFF. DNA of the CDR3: TGCGCCAGCAGCCCCCGACTCGGTACCCTCAATGAGCAGTTCTTC.

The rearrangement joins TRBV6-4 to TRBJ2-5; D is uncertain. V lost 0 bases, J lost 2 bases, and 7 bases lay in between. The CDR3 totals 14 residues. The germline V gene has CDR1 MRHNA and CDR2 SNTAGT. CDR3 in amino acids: CASSDSGGQETQYF. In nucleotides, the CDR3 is TGTGCCAGCAGTGACTCAGGCGGACAAGAGACCCAGTACTTC.

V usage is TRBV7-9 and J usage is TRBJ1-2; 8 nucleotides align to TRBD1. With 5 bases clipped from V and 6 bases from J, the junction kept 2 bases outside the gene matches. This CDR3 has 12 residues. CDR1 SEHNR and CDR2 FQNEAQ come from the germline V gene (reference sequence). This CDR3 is CASSIQGDGYTF. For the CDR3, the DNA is TGTGCCAGCAGCATACAGGGGGATGGCTACACCTTC. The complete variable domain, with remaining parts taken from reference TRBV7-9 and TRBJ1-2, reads DTGVSQNPRHKITKRGQNVTFRCDPISEHNRLYWYRQTLGQGPEFLTYFQNEAQLEKSRLLSDRFSAERPKGSFSTLEIQRTEQGDSAMYLCASSIQGDGYTFGSGTRLTVV.

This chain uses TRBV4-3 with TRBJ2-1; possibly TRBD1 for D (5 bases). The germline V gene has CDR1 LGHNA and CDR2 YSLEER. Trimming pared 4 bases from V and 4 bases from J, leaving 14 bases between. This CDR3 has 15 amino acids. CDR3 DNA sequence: TGCGCCAGCAGCCCCGCCAGGGTCGGGTACAATGAGCAGTTCTTC. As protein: CASSPARVGYNEQFF.

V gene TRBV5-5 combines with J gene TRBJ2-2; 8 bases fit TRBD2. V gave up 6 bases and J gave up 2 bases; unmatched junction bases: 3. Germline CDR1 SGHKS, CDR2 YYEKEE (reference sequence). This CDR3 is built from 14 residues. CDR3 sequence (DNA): TGTGCCAGCACTGCGGGGGGAAACACCGGGGAGCTGTTTTTT. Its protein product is CASTAGGNTGELFF.

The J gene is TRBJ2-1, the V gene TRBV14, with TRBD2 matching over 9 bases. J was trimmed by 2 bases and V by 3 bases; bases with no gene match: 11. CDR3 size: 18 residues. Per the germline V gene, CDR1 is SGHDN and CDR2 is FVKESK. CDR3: CASSHSRFLAGPYNEQFF. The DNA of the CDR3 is TGTGCCAGCAGCCACAGCCGGTTCCTAGCGGGGCCCTACAATGAGCAGTTCTTC.